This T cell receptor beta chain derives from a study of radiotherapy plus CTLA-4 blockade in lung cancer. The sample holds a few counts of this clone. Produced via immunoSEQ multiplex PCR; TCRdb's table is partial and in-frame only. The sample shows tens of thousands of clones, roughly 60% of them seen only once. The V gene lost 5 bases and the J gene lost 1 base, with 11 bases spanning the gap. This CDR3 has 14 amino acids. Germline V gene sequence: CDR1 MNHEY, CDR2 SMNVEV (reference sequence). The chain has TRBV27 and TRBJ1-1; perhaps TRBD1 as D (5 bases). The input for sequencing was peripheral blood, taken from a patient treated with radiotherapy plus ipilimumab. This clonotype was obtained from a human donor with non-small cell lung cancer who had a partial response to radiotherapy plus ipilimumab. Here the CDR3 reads CASSTGETNTEAFF. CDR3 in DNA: TGTGCCAGCAGTACAGGCGAAACGAACACTGAAGCTTTCTTT.